This T cell receptor beta chain was observed in a study of blood T cells in healthy people across ages. Study-level points and caveats: Per-million-T-cell TCR beta diversity fell roughly linearly with age. Observed TCR beta diversity showed a strong correlation with the percentage of naive T cells as measured by flow cytometry. Both higher diversity and more naive CD4+ cells marked long-lived donors when set against aged donors.

The CDR3 totals 16 residues. CDR1 and CDR2 (germline): SGDLS, YYNGEE. Trimming removed 0 bases from V and 4 bases from J, with 16 bases in between. Note on this clonotype: Its antigen is currently unknown.

PCR was performed a second time for 7 to 11 cycles using a sample-barcoded 5' primer and a J-beta primer mix. Every sample gave at least 2.5 million paired-end reads containing CDR3. Each CDR3 protein gets one entry after TCRdb re-called the 5' RACE reads with MiXCR. The sample yields 1.8 million or so distinct CDR3 sequences, about 39% seen once. The receptor's source is a human donor in good health. The sequenced sample was blood. V and J are TRBV9 and TRBJ2-5; either TRBD1 or TRBD2 may supply D (5 bases each). CDR3 sequence: CASSVEGTALGETQYF. CDR3 DNA sequence: TGTGCCAGCAGCGTAGAAGGGACGGCCCTGGGAGAGACCCAGTACTTC.